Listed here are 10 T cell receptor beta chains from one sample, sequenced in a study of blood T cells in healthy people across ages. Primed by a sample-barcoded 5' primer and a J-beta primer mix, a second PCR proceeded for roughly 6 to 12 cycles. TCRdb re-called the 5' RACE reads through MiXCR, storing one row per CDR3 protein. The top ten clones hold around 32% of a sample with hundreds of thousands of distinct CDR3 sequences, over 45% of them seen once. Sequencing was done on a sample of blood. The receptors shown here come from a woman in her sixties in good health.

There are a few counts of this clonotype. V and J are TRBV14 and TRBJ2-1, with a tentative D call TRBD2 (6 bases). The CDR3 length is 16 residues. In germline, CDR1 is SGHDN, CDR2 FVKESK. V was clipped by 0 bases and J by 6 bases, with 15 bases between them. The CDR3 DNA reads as TGTGCCAGCAGCCAAGACACGGGAGCCCGTTTCAATGAGCAGTTCTTC. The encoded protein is CASSQDTGARFNEQFF.

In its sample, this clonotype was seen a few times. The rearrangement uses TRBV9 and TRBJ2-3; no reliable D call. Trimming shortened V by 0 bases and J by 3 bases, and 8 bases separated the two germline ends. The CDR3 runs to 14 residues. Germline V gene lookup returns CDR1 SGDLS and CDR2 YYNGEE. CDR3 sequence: CASSVVGGTDTQYF. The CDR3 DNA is TGTGCCAGCAGCGTAGTGGGTGGTACAGATACGCAGTATTTT.

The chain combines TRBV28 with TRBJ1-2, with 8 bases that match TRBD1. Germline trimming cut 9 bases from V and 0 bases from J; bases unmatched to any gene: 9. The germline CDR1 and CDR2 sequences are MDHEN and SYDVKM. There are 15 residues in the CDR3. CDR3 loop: CASRGQVPPNYGYTF. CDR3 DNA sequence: TGTGCCAGTCGGGGACAGGTACCTCCTAACTATGGCTACACCTTC.

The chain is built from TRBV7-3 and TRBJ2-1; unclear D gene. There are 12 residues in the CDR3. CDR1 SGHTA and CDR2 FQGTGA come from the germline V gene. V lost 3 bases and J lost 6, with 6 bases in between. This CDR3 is CASSFIGNEQFF. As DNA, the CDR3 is TGTGCCAGCAGCTTTATCGGCAATGAGCAGTTCTTC.

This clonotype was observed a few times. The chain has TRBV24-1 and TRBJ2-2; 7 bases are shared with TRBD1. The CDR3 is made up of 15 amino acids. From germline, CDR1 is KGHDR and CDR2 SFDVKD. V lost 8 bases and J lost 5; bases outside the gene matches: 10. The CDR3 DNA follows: TGTGCCACCACCGTAGACAGGGTAGGGACCGGGGAGCTGTTTTTT. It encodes CATTVDRVGTGELFF.

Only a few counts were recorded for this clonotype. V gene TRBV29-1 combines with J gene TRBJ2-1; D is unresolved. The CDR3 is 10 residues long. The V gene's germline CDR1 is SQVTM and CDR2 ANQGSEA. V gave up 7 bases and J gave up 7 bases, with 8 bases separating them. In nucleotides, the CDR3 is TGCAGCGGAGAGTCTAATGAGCAGTTCTTC. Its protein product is CSGESNEQFF.

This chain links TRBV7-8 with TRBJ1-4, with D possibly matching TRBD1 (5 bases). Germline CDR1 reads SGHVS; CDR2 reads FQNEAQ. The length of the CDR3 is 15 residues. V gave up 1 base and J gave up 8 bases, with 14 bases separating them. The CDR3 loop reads CASSLDGGMGEKLFF. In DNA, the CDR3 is TGTGCCAGCAGCTTAGATGGGGGAATGGGGGAAAAACTGTTTTTT.

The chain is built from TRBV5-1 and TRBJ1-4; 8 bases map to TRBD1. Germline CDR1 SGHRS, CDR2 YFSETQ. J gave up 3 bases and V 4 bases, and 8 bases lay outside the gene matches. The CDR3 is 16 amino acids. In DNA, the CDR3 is TGCGCCAGCAGCCCAGCTCCACAGGGGGCTAATGAAAAACTGTTTTTT. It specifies CASSPAPQGANEKLFF.

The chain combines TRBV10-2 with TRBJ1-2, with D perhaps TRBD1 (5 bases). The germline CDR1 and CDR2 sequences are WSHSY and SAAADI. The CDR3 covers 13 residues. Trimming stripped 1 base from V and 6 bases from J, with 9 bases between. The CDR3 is CASSEWGGNGYTF. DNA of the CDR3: TGCGCCAGCAGTGAGTGGGGGGGGAATGGCTACACCTTC.

CDR3: CASSPGGGGTKNIQYF. The CDR3 bases are TGCGCCAGCAGCCCAGGTGGCGGGGGAACCAAAAACATTCAGTACTTC. The rearrangement joins TRBV5-1 to TRBJ2-4; 7 nucleotides agree with TRBD2. V was clipped by 4 bases and J by 2 bases; unmatched bases: 9. Germline assignment: CDR1 SGHRS and CDR2 YFSETQ. The CDR3 is 16 amino acids.